This paragraph covers one T cell receptor (beta chain) sequence. Its matching antigen is unknown. V lost 10 bases and J lost 12; bases outside the gene matches: 12. The CDR3 loop spans 12 amino acids. Germline CDR1 reads SNHLY; CDR2 reads FYNNEI. Patients were excluded for uncontrolled infection, other autoimmune disease, pregnancy or lactation. Out of 8.5 to 10 ml of fresh peripheral blood came the PBMCs. This sample is part of a study of T cells in Graves' hyperthyroidism and ophthalmopathy. Study findings and constraints: The model forecast ophthalmopathy, anticipating it by a median around 6.5 months before onset.

What was amplified from RNA transcripts were TCR beta CDR3 regions. HTBI primers were employed in a first-round RT-PCR of the TCR CDR3. TCRdb re-called the multiplex PCR reads with MiXCR, one entry per CDR3 protein. The profile shows 400,000 or so distinct CDR3 sequences, more than 12% of them singletons. The TCR was taken from a woman aged 25-40 years with Graves' ophthalmopathy. Sequencing was done on a sample of blood. The chain uses TRBV2 and TRBJ2-5; 9 bases line up with TRBD1. The CDR3 sequence is CATRTGAPREYF. CDR3 in DNA: TGTGCCACCCGGACAGGGGCCCCAAGGGAGTACTTC.